The 30 T cell receptor beta chains in this list originate from one sample, sequenced in a study of cytomegalovirus exposure and HLA in healthy donors. The PCR used 60 Vbeta and 13 Jbeta primers. Repertoires were generated with immunoSEQ multiplex PCR, while TCRdb's copy carries only in-frame clones and drops some. This repertoire shows about 150,000 clones, under 80% found once; its top ten account for about 13%. Sequenced: PBMCs. Every receptor here comes from a woman between 50 and 59 years old in good health and CMV-seropositive.

This clone occurred once. This chain uses TRBV6-5 with TRBJ1-5; unclear D gene. Germline V CDR1 and CDR2: MNHEY, SVGAGI. This CDR3 contains 13 residues. Trimming took 6 bases from V and 7 from J, leaving 13 bases between them. The CDR3 loop is CASREGRRQPQHF. Here the CDR3 DNA reads TGTGCCAGCAGAGAGGGAAGAAGGCAGCCCCAGCATTTT.

The genes are TRBV4-2 and TRBJ2-1; 12 nucleotides align to TRBD2. In germline, CDR1 is LGHNA, CDR2 YNFKEQ. Trimming took 0 bases from V and 4 from J; bases not matched to a gene: 10. CDR3 length: 19 amino acids. The CDR3 DNA reads as TGTGCCAGCAGCCAAGATGCGACTAGCGGGGGCCCCGCTTACAATGAGCAGTTCTTC. Translation: CASSQDATSGGPAYNEQFF.

The rearrangement uses TRBV2 and TRBJ1-2; the D gene is possibly TRBD1 (5 bases). Germline CDR1 reads SNHLY; CDR2 reads FYNNEI. The V and J ends lost 7 bases and 4 bases respectively, with 13 bases between them. This CDR3 is built from 13 residues. The chain's CDR3 is CASNLQETYGYTF. For the CDR3, the DNA is TGTGCCAGCAACCTACAGGAAACCTATGGCTACACCTTC.

The chain links TRBV30 to TRBJ1-1; no firm D call. This CDR3 comprises 12 residues. Looked up from germline, CDR1 is GTSNPN and CDR2 is SVGIG (reference sequence). Trimming removed 4 bases from V and 5 bases from J, with 11 bases in between. CDR3: CAWTGAGTEAFF. CDR3 sequence (DNA): TGTGCCTGGACAGGCGCGGGGACTGAAGCTTTCTTT.

The V gene is TRBV10-3, the J gene TRBJ2-7, with D perhaps TRBD1 (6 bases). The ends were cut back, 6 bases at V and 2 bases at J, with 17 bases in the middle. The CDR3 covers 15 residues. CDR1 is ENHRY, CDR2 SYGVKD, per germline. The chain's CDR3 is CAISSAGGWTYEQYF. The CDR3 nucleotides are TGTGCCATCAGCTCCGCTGGGGGCTGGACCTACGAGCAGTACTTC.

As to this clone: Its ends do not fully match the called genes, so a read error is possible. V gene TRBV6-1 combines with J gene TRBJ2-1, with D possibly TRBD2 on 7 matching bases. Germline V gene sequence: CDR1 MNHNS, CDR2 SASEGT. The CDR3 is 16 amino acids. CDR3 nucleotides: TGTGCCAGCAGTGTCCGGGGGGCCGGATCCTACAATGTGCAGTTCTTC. This sequence encodes CASSVRGAGSYNVQFF.

V usage is TRBV4-1 and J usage is TRBJ2-6; D is perhaps TRBD2 (5 bases). Germline V gene lookup returns CDR1 MGHRA and CDR2 YSYEKL. With 3 bases removed from V and 0 bases from J, the gap between germline ends came to 12 bases. This CDR3 spans 17 amino acids. The CDR3, as DNA: TGCGCCAGCAGCCAGCCAGGACTTGCCTCTGGGGCCAACGTCCTGACTTTC. Its translation: CASSQPGLASGANVLTF.

The V call is TRBV5-1, the J call TRBJ2-2, with 10 nucleotides matching TRBD2. This CDR3 comprises 16 residues. The germline CDR1 and CDR2 sequences are SGHRS and YFSETQ. V shed 4 bases, J shed 2 bases, and the junction held 5 bases outside the gene matches. CDR3 nucleotides: TGCGCCAGCAGCCCTGCTAGCGGGGGTAACACCGGGGAGCTGTTTTTT. Translation gives CASSPASGGNTGELFF. Full variable domain (missing parts from reference TRBV5-1 and TRBJ2-2): KAGVTQTPRYLIKTRGQQVTLSCSPISGHRSVSWYQQTPGQGLQFLFEYFSETQRNKGNFPGRFSGRQFSNSRSEMNVSTLELGDSALYLCASSPASGGNTGELFFGEGSRLTVL.

This chain connects TRBV7-9 to TRBJ2-7; 9 bases match TRBD1. This CDR3 has 14 amino acids. The V gene end was trimmed by 5 bases and the J gene end by 6 bases; junction bases not matched to a gene: 8. Germline lookup yields CDR1 SEHNR and CDR2 FQNEAQ (reference sequence). This CDR3 reads CASSLGTGQGEQYF. The CDR3 DNA follows: TGTGCCAGCAGCCTCGGGACAGGGCAAGGCGAGCAGTACTTC.

This rearrangement joins TRBV5-1 to TRBJ1-1; the match to TRBD1 covers 9 bases. Trimming cost V 1 base and J 1 base; bases outside gene matches: 2. The CDR3 length is 15 residues. Germline CDR1 and CDR2: SGHRS and YFSETQ. The CDR3 nucleotides are TGCGCCAGCAGCTTGAGGACAGGGGAGAACACTGAAGCTTTCTTT. Translated: CASSLRTGENTEAFF. Using reference TRBV5-1 and TRBJ1-1 for the parts outside the CDR3, the full variable domain is KAGVTQTPRYLIKTRGQQVTLSCSPISGHRSVSWYQQTPGQGLQFLFEYFSETQRNKGNFPGRFSGRQFSNSRSEMNVSTLELGDSALYLCASSLRTGENTEAFFGQGTRLTVV.

J is TRBJ2-7 and V is TRBV19; tentatively, D is TRBD2 (6 bases). With 6 bases removed from V and 3 bases from J, the gap between germline ends came to 12 bases. The CDR3 is made up of 13 amino acids. Germline CDR1 and CDR2: LNHDA and SQIVND (reference sequence). Here the CDR3 DNA reads TGTGCCAGTAGCCAATTCGGGGGCTACGAGCAGTACTTC. Its translation is CASSQFGGYEQYF. Using reference TRBV19 and TRBJ2-7 for the parts outside the CDR3, the full variable domain is DGGITQSPKYLFRKEGQNVTLSCEQNLNHDAMYWYRQDPGQGLRLIYYSQIVNDFQKGDIAEGYSVSREKKESFPLTVTSAQKNPTAFYLCASSQFGGYEQYFGPGTRLTVT.

This chain connects TRBV12-1 to TRBJ2-4; the tabulated D call, TRBD1, remains unverified against the DNA. TRBV12-1 is described as a pseudogene. The CDR3 contains 18 residues. In DNA, the CDR3 is TGTGCCAGCAGCTTCCCCCCTTTGACAGGGCTAGCCAAAAACATTCAGTACTTC. Translation: CASSFPPLTGLAKNIQYF.

The V and J genes are TRBV5-6 and TRBJ1-2; D gene unclear. Trimming left V 1 base short and J 5 bases short, with 9 bases between. Germline V gene lookup returns CDR1 SGHDT and CDR2 YYEEEE. The CDR3 is made up of 13 amino acids. The CDR3: CASSLFTDYGYTF. The DNA for the CDR3 is TGTGCCAGCAGCTTGTTTACAGATTATGGCTACACCTTC.

The gene calls are TRBV2 and TRBJ1-5; 8 bases align to TRBD1. Germline loops: CDR1 SNHLY, CDR2 FYNNEI. The CDR3 length is 15 residues. The J segment lost 4 bases and the V segment lost 3 bases, leaving 5 bases of the junction unmatched. This CDR3 is CASSDRDRNNQPQHF. DNA of the CDR3: TGTGCCAGCAGTGACAGGGACAGGAATAATCAGCCCCAGCATTTT.

Here the CDR3 reads CASSLDGAGSTEAFF. The DNA for the CDR3 is TGCGCCAGCAGCTTGGATGGGGCTGGGTCCACTGAAGCTTTCTTT. The rearrangement uses TRBV5-1 and TRBJ1-1, with D perhaps TRBD1 (5 bases). This CDR3 spans 15 amino acids. In germline, CDR1 is SGHRS, CDR2 YFSETQ. Trimming cost V 0 bases and J 4 bases, with 13 bases left between them. The full variable domain, completed using reference TRBV5-1 and TRBJ1-1, is KAGVTQTPRYLIKTRGQQVTLSCSPISGHRSVSWYQQTPGQGLQFLFEYFSETQRNKGNFPGRFSGRQFSNSRSEMNVSTLELGDSALYLCASSLDGAGSTEAFFGQGTRLTVV.

V gene TRBV7-9 combines with J gene TRBJ2-7; 9 bases align to TRBD2. The J segment lost 4 bases and the V segment lost 5 bases, leaving 9 bases of the junction unmatched. The germline V gene encodes CDR1 SEHNR and CDR2 FQNEAQ (reference sequence). The CDR3 sequence is 15 residues long. The CDR3 protein is CASSPRAGGLYEQYF. The CDR3 coding sequence is TGTGCCAGCAGCCCGCGAGCGGGGGGTCTTTACGAGCAGTACTTC.

Sample share makes this clone medium-sized. This sequence joins TRBV6-5 and TRBJ2-7, with D unresolved. Trimming cost V 2 bases and J 4 bases, with 9 bases left between them. CDR3 length: 13 residues. Germline lookup yields CDR1 MNHEY and CDR2 SVGAGI. The CDR3 DNA reads as TGTGCCAGCAGTTACGGGCTCCCTTACGAGCAGTACTTC. Residues: CASSYGLPYEQYF.

The V call is TRBV6-6, the J call TRBJ1-5; no clear D gene. The germline V gene encodes CDR1 MNHNY and CDR2 SVGAGI (reference sequence). CDR3 length equals 15 residues. V was clipped by 6 bases and J by 7 bases, with 19 bases between them. In DNA, the CDR3 is TGTGCCAGCAGCCAAATAGTCGGGGTGGGACAGCCCCAGCATTTT. This codes for CASSQIVGVGQPQHF.

This chain uses TRBV5-6 with TRBJ1-2, with TRBD1 as a possible D gene (6 bases). The CDR3 runs 14 residues. The V gene's germline CDR1 is SGHDT and CDR2 YYEEEE. V was shortened by 1 base and J by 8 bases, with 15 bases between the two germline ends. CDR3 protein: CASSLRGGGGGYTF. For the CDR3, the DNA is TGTGCCAGCAGCTTGAGAGGGGGGGGAGGCGGCTACACCTTC.

The V and J genes are TRBV11-2 and TRBJ1-1; D is unclear. The length of the CDR3 is 13 residues. V was shortened by 7 bases and J by 0 bases, with 9 bases between the two germline ends. Germline V gives CDR1 SGHAT, CDR2 FQNNGV. The CDR3 sequence: CASKRHLNTEAFF. The CDR3 nucleotides read TGTGCCAGCAAGAGACATTTGAACACTGAAGCTTTCTTT.

This clone was observed a handful of times. The J gene is TRBJ2-5, the V gene TRBV2, with D unclear. The CDR3 consists of 10 residues. Trimming took off 6 bases at V and 4 bases at J, with 3 bases between the two ends. Germline loops: CDR1 SNHLY, CDR2 FYNNEI. As DNA, the CDR3 is TGTGCCAGCAGGAGAGAGACCCAGTACTTC. It specifies CASRRETQYF.

The chain couples TRBV5-1 to TRBJ2-4; the match to TRBD2 covers 8 bases. Trimming at V came to 4 bases and at J to 1 base, leaving 10 bases not matched to a gene. The CDR3 totals 17 residues. Germline assignment: CDR1 SGHRS and CDR2 YFSETQ. Written as DNA, the CDR3 is TGCGCCAGCAGCCCGGGGGGGGGCCGTGAGGCCAAAAACATTCAGTACTTC. It yields the protein CASSPGGGREAKNIQYF.

This chain joins TRBV6-1 and TRBJ1-2; no reliable D call. The CDR3 runs to 15 residues. V was pared by 2 bases and J by 1 base, with 11 bases between. The germline V gene encodes CDR1 MNHNS and CDR2 SASEGT. The CDR3 bases are TGTGCCAGCAGTGAACAGGCCCTTCGTAACTATGGCTACACCTTC. Translating gives CASSEQALRNYGYTF.

The genes are TRBV10-3 and TRBJ1-3; D gene ambiguous. Deletions cut 0 bases from V and 8 bases from J, with 5 bases between. CDR1 is ENHRY and CDR2 is SYGVKD in the germline V gene. The CDR3 contains 12 residues. CDR3 in amino acids: CAISESSHTIYF. In DNA, the CDR3 is TGTGCCATCAGTGAGTCGAGCCACACCATATATTTT.

This clone was found a few times. J is TRBJ2-1 and V is TRBV5-1; 9 nucleotides line up with TRBD1. The germline V gene encodes CDR1 SGHRS and CDR2 YFSETQ. This CDR3 has 15 amino acids. With 6 bases clipped from V and 4 bases from J, the junction kept 8 bases outside the gene matches. In DNA form, the CDR3 reads TGCGCCAGCATCCTGGGGACAGGGTCATACAATGAGCAGTTCTTC. This gives the protein CASILGTGSYNEQFF.

DNA for the CDR3: TGTGCCACCAGCAGAGACGGACGGAGGCCCTATGGCTACACCTTC. It is translated as CATSRDGRRPYGYTF. The rearrangement joins TRBV15 to TRBJ1-2; D is unclear. V was pared by 0 bases and J by 4 bases, with 12 bases between. Germline V gives CDR1 LNHNV, CDR2 YYDKDF (reference sequence). This CDR3 is built from 15 residues.

The chain joins TRBV9 to TRBJ2-1; 7 bases are shared with TRBD1. The CDR3 runs to 14 residues. Unmatched junction bases numbered 1, after V lost 0 bases and J lost 4 bases. The germline gives CDR1 SGDLS, CDR2 YYNGEE. This chain's CDR3 is CASSVATGYNEQFF. CDR3 DNA sequence: TGTGCCAGCAGCGTAGCGACAGGGTACAATGAGCAGTTCTTC.

The chain employs TRBV9 and TRBJ2-7; tentatively, D is TRBD1 (6 bases). CDR1 SGDLS and CDR2 YYNGEE come from the germline V gene. The CDR3 sequence is 15 residues long. V was shortened by 0 bases and J by 2 bases, with 12 bases between the two germline ends. CDR3 DNA sequence: TGTGCCAGCAGCGTAGGTACAGGGAGTCCCTACGAGCAGTACTTC. Translated: CASSVGTGSPYEQYF.

This chain joins TRBV4-1 and TRBJ1-2, with D possibly matching TRBD1 (5 bases). From germline, CDR1 is MGHRA and CDR2 YSYEKL. The CDR3 loop spans 16 amino acids. Deletions cut 3 bases from V and 4 bases from J, with 18 bases between. CDR3 residues: CASSQLEVRGLYGYTF. The CDR3, as DNA: TGCGCCAGCAGCCAGCTGGAAGTCCGGGGACTCTATGGCTACACCTTC.

The J gene is TRBJ2-2, the V gene TRBV19, with 7 positions matching TRBD1. Germline CDR1 LNHDA, CDR2 SQIVND (reference sequence). V trimming: 10 bases; J trimming: 3 bases; junction bases outside the gene matches: 11. The CDR3 is 15 residues long. CDR3: CATQNDRVDTGELFF. The CDR3 bases are TGTGCCACCCAAAACGACAGGGTGGACACCGGGGAGCTGTTTTTT.